The source of this TCR beta chain is a study of blood T cell repertoires in COVID-19. Study-wide context: Both acute and convalescent COVID-19 samples were obtained from the United States, Italy and Spain. The cDNA or gDNA used as material had been derived from T cells, B-cell-depleted T cells, or PBMCs.

Per the study methods: From reference gene primer amplification, estimates of nucleated cell counts were derived. The protocol was immunoSEQ multiplex PCR, while the TCRdb copy is restricted to in-frame clones and leaves out a portion. V and J calls and clone size follow that table, whereas D and trimming were derived from the DNA. The table lists roughly 68,000 clones, 84% of them singletons. Germline V lookup: CDR1 MGHRA, CDR2 YSYEKL. Between the trimmed V and J ends, which lost 0 bases and 4 bases, there was a span of 8 bases. The CDR3 runs 14 residues. The V and J genes are TRBV4-1 and TRBJ2-3, with no clear D. What was sequenced was peripheral blood. The TCR was taken from a man aged 50-60 years with active COVID-19. The CDR3 DNA reads as TGCGCCAGCAGCCAAGAACCCCGGGCAGATACGCAGTATTTT. The encoded protein is CASSQEPRADTQYF.